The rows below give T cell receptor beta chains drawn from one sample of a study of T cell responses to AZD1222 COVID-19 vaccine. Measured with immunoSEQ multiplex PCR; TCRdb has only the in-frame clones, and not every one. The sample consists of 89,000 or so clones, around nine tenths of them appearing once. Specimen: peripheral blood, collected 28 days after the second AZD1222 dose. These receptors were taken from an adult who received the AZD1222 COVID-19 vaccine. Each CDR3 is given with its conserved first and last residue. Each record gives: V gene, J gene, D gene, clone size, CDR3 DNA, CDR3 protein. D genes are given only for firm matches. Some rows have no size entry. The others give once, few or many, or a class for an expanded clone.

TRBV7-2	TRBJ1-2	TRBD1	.	TGTGCCAGCAGCTTAAGACTAAGGACAGGGCCTAACTATGGCTACACCTTC	CASSLRLRTGPNYGYTF
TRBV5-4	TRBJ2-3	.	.	TGTGCCAGCAGCTTGCAGGGTAGCACAGATACGCAGTATTTT	CASSLQGSTDTQYF
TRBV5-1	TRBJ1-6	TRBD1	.	TGCGCCAGCAGCTTGGTCCCGGGACAGGGTACGGCCCTCCACTTT	CASSLVPGQGTALHF
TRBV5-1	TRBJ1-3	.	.	TGCGCCAGCAGCTTGCAATCCCTTGGCAGGGCTGGAAACACCATATATTTT	CASSLQSLGRAGNTIYF
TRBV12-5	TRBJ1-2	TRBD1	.	TGTGCTAGTGGTTACGGACAGGGAGGTGGCTACACCTTC	CASGYGQGGGYTF
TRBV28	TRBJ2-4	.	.	TGTGCCAGCACCCCCCCTGATGGGGGAAACATTCAGTACTTC	CASTPPDGGNIQYF
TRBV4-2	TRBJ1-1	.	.	TGTGCCAGCAGCCAAGGAACGACTTCGAACACTGAAGCTTTCTTT	CASSQGTTSNTEAFF
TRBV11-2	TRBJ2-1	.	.	TGTGCCAGCAGCTTAGTCGGGCTGTACTTAGACAATGAGCAGTTCTTC	CASSLVGLYLDNEQFF
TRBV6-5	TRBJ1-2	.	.	TGTGCCAGCAGACAGGTTTATTATGGCTACACCTTC	CASRQVYYGYTF
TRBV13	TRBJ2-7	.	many	TGTGCCAGCAGCACGAGGAACAGGGCACGTATCGACGAGCAGTACTTC	CASSTRNRARIDEQYF
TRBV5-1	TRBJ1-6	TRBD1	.	TGCGCCAGCAGCTTAAGCTCACAGGGGGGATCCTATAATTCACCCCTCCACTTT	CASSLSSQGGSYNSPLHF
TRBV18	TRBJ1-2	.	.	TGTGCCAGCTCACCGACAGCAGGGTTAAACTATGGCTACACCTTC	CASSPTAGLNYGYTF
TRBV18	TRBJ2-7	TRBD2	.	TGTGCCAGCTCTCGTTCTAGCGGGGGCCTCTACGAGCAGTACTTC	CASSRSSGGLYEQYF
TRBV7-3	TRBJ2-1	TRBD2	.	TGTGCCAGCAGCCCACCCGGGACTAGCGGGAGAAACAATGAGCAGTTCTTC	CASSPPGTSGRNNEQFF
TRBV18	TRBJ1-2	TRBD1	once	TGTGCCAGCTCACCAACCGGGACAGGGGTTAACTATGGCTACACCTTC	CASSPTGTGVNYGYTF
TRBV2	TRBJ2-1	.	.	TGTGCCAGCATGTGGTACGGAGGGGATGAGCAGTTCTTC	CASMWYGGDEQFF
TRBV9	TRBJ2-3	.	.	TGTGCCAGCAGCGTAGTCCCTGCAGATACGCAGTATTTT	CASSVVPADTQYF
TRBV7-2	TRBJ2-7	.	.	TGTGCCAGCCGGGGGGGGACAGAGACCTACGAGCAGTACTTC	CASRGGTETYEQYF
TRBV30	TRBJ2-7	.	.	TGTGCCTGGAGTGTCAGGGGTGGGTCCTACGAGCAGTACTTC	CAWSVRGGSYEQYF
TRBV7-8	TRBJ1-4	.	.	TGTGCCAGCAGCTTATCTCTGGGACACGAAAAACTGTTTTTT	CASSLSLGHEKLFF
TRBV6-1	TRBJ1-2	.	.	TGTGCCAGCAGTGTATCCGGGTATGGGCTGGACTATGGCTACACCTTC	CASSVSGYGLDYGYTF
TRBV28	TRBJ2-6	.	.	TGTGCCAGCAGTGAAGGGGGTCGCTCTGGGGCCAACGTCCTGACTTTC	CASSEGGRSGANVLTF
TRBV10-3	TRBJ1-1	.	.	TGTGCCATCAGCCCAACGGCGGGCACTAACACTGAAGCTTTCTTT	CAISPTAGTNTEAFF
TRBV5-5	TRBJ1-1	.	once	TGTGCCAGCAGCTTCGGCAGGCCCACTGAAGCTTTCTTT	CASSFGRPTEAFF
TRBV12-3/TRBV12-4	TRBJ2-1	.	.	TGTGCCAGCAGTTTAGCGCTACAGGGCGATCAGTTCTTC	CASSLALQGDQFF
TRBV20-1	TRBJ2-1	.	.	TGCAGTGCTAGTAGGAGGGGGGAGCAGTTCTTC	CSASRRGEQFF
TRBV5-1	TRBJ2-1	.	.	TGCGCCAGCAGCTTGATGCCGGGGTACAATGAGCAGTTCTTC	CASSLMPGYNEQFF
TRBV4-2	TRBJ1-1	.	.	TGTGCCAGCAGCCTCACCACAGCGAACACTGAAGCTTTCTTT	CASSLTTANTEAFF
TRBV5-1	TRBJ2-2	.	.	TGCGCCAGCAAAGAGGATCAGACCGGGGAGCTGTTTTTT	CASKEDQTGELFF
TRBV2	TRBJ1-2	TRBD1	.	TGTGCCAGCAGTGAGGACAGGGGGAATAACTATGGCTACACCTTC	CASSEDRGNNYGYTF
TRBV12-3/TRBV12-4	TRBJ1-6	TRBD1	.	TGTGCCAGCAGCCGGGACAGTGATTCACCCCTCCACTTT	CASSRDSDSPLHF
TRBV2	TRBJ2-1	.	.	TGTGCCAGCAGCCTACAGGTTAGCTCCTACAATGAGCAGTTCTTC	CASSLQVSSYNEQFF
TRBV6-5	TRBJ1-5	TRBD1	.	TGTGCCAGCAGCTACAGGGGGCAGGGGCAGCCCCAGCATTTT	CASSYRGQGQPQHF
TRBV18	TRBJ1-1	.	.	TGTGCCAGCTCACCACAGGGGAGAGGTACTGAAGCTTTCTTT	CASSPQGRGTEAFF
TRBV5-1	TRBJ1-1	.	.	TGCGCCAGCAGCTTGGACCTTCAAGGGGCTTTCTTT	CASSLDLQGAFF
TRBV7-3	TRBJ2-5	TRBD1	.	TGTGCCAGCAGCTTCGCGGGACAGGGGGAGACCCAGTACTTC	CASSFAGQGETQYF
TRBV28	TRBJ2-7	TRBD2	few	TGTGCCAGCAGTAGTAGCGGGAGGGCCTACGAGCAGTACTTC	CASSSSGRAYEQYF
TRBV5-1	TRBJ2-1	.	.	TGCGCCAGCAGCCCCCAGGGTCGGAATGAGCAGTTCTTC	CASSPQGRNEQFF
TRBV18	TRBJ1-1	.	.	TGTGCCAGCTCAAGGGACATGAACACTGAAGCTTTCTTT	CASSRDMNTEAFF
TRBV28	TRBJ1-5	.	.	TGTGCCAGCAGACTTACAGGGATCTCCCAGCATTTT	CASRLTGISQHF
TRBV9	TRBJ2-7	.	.	TGTGCCAGCAGCGACTCTCCCTGGGGGGCAAGGGACTACGAGCAGTACTTC	CASSDSPWGARDYEQYF
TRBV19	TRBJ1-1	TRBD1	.	TGTGCCAGTACCCCTGGGACAGGGAACACTGAAGCTTTCTTT	CASTPGTGNTEAFF
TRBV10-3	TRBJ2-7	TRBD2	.	TGTGCCATCAGTGGGCTAGCGGGTACTGGGGAGCAGTACTTC	CAISGLAGTGEQYF
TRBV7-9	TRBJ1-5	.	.	TGTGCCAGCAGCCCCCAGGGCACCCAGCCCCAGCATTTT	CASSPQGTQPQHF
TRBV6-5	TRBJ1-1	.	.	TGTGCCAGCACCGCGGGGGGAAGGAGCACTGAAGCTTTCTTT	CASTAGGRSTEAFF
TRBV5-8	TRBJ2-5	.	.	TGTGCCAGCAGCTTGGGTAAAGGGTATCGACTGGTCCAAGAGACCCAGTACTTC	CASSLGKGYRLVQETQYF
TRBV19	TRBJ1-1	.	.	TGTGCCAGTACTGCCGGGGGGATGAACACTGAAGCTTTCTTT	CASTAGGMNTEAFF
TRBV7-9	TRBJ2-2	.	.	TGTGCCAGCAGCTTACTCCTTGACAGAAGCGGGGAGCTGTTTTTT	CASSLLLDRSGELFF
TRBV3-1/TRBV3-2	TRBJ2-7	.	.	TGTGCCAGCAGCCTGAGGTGGGAAACCGAGCAGTACTTC	CASSLRWETEQYF
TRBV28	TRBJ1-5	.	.	TGTGCCAGCACCCTTTTCGGGGGGCACCAGCCCCAGCATTTT	CASTLFGGHQPQHF
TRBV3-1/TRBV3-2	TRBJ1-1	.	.	TGTGCCAGCAGCCCCAGTTTGATAAGTTACACTGAAGCTTTCTTT	CASSPSLISYTEAFF
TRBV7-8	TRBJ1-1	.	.	TGTGCCAGCAGCTTAGCACAGGGACGGGGGAACACTGAAGCTTTCTTT	CASSLAQGRGNTEAFF